The 9 T cell receptor beta chains below all came from one sample that was sequenced in a study of blood T cells in healthy people across ages. PCR was performed a second time for roughly 7 to 11 cycles using a sample-barcoded 5' primer and a J-beta primer mix. TCRdb used MiXCR to reprocess the 5' RACE reads, holding one entry per CDR3 protein. The profile shows hundreds of thousands of distinct CDR3 sequences, 58% of them singletons. Sequenced material: blood. The receptors derive from a man aged 55 to 70 in good health.

The chain couples TRBV12-3 or TRBV12-4 to TRBJ2-5; 10 bases line up with TRBD2. The CDR3 is 15 amino acids. With V trimmed by 6 bases and J by 11 bases, 15 bases remained unmatched. CDR3 in DNA: TGTGCCAGCAGCCCTCCCTCTAGCGGGGGAACTGAGCAGTACTTC. It encodes CASSPPSSGGTEQYF.

As to this clonotype: The junction departs from germline at one end; a sequencing error may be responsible. The chain links TRBV7-2 to TRBJ2-7, with 7 bases that match TRBD1. Germline-derived CDR1 and CDR2 are SGHTA and FQGNSA. The CDR3 consists of 12 residues. CDR3 coding DNA: TGTGTCAGCAGTCGAACAGGGGAAGTGCAGTACTTC. This codes for CVSSRTGEVQYF.

V and J are TRBV5-6 and TRBJ2-1; D is perhaps TRBD1 or TRBD2 (6 bases each). TRBJ2-7 explains the end of the DNA better; the J call may be wrong. Germline-derived CDR1 and CDR2 are SGHDT and YYEEEE. The CDR3 contains 15 residues. This chain's CDR3 is CASSPRGPVSYEQYF. CDR3 DNA sequence: TGTGCCAGCAGCCCACGGGGGCCAGTATCCTACGAGCAGTACTTC.

This clonotype was counted a few times. The chain combines TRBV11-3 with TRBJ1-2, with TRBD1 matching over 8 bases. The CDR3 extends over 15 amino acids. Germline assignment: CDR1 SGHNT and CDR2 YENEEA. The junction had 9 bases not matched to a gene; V was cut back by 5 bases and J by 4 bases. CDR3 region: CASSKRGTGSYGYTF. The DNA of the CDR3 is TGTGCCAGCAGCAAAAGAGGGACAGGCTCCTATGGCTACACCTTC.

The chain carries TRBV9 and TRBJ2-5, with 12 nucleotides matching TRBD1. CDR3 length: 16 amino acids. Germline CDR1 is SGDLS and CDR2 is YYNGEE. Trimming at V came to 4 bases and at J to 5 bases, leaving 9 bases not matched to a gene. The CDR3 bases are TGTGCCAGCAGCCTCGGGACAGGGGGCATGGTGGAGACCCAGTACTTC. It specifies CASSLGTGGMVETQYF.

This chain links TRBV6-6 with TRBJ2-5; the D call may be TRBD1 or TRBD2 (5 bases each). Per germline, CDR1 MNHNY and CDR2 SVGAGI (reference sequence). There are 14 residues in the CDR3. V was trimmed by 2 bases and J by 5 bases, leaving 12 bases between them. DNA of the CDR3: TGTGCCAGCAGTTACCCGGGGACCGAGGAGACCCAGTACTTC. This sequence encodes CASSYPGTEETQYF.

This clonotype was observed a handful of times. V is TRBV10-1 and J is TRBJ2-5, with 7 bases fitting TRBD2. The CDR3 sequence is 15 residues long. Germline values: CDR1 WNHNN, CDR2 SYGVQD (reference sequence). V shed 3 bases, J shed 6 bases, and the junction held 10 bases outside the gene matches. CDR3 amino acids: CASSEAGGLQKTQYF. DNA of the CDR3: TGCGCCAGCAGTGAAGCCGGGGGACTACAGAAGACCCAGTACTTC.

The chain joins TRBV20-1 to TRBJ2-7, with 9 nucleotides matching TRBD2. The end of the DNA is better explained by TRBJ2-5, so the J call may be wrong. CDR1 and CDR2 (germline): DFQATT, SNEGSKA (reference sequence). CDR3 length: 16 amino acids. The CDR3 reads CSARDDGGGAKETQYF. CDR3 nucleotide sequence: TGCAGTGCTAGAGATGACGGCGGGGGGGCTAAGGAGACCCAGTACTTC.

This clonotype was seen only once. The chain combines TRBV4-2 with TRBJ2-7; TRBD1 matches at 7 bases. CDR3 length equals 15 residues. After removal of 3 bases from V and 2 bases from J, the junction contained 7 bases not matched to a gene. The V gene's germline CDR1 is LGHNA and CDR2 YNFKEQ. This CDR3 is CASSQPGQSTYEQYF. CDR3 nucleotide sequence: TGTGCCAGCAGCCAGCCGGGACAGTCGACCTACGAGCAGTACTTC.